This T cell receptor beta chain is from a study of CD8+ T cells in alopecia areata. Study-wide points: Greater clonality was observed in lesional scalp samples, especially alopecia totalis/universalis, versus normal scalp. Sharing of TCRs across patients appeared less clear than in mice, possibly for HLA-related reasons.

With regard to this clone: Its antigen is undetermined.

The treatment here: oral pan-JAK inhibitor, 5-10 mg twice daily. Cell sorting on a FACSAria was used to separate CD4+ and CD8+ T cells from the PBMCs. Extraction of RNA preceded its reverse transcription into cDNA, which served as the sequencing template. Using immunoSEQ multiplex PCR, the repertoire was profiled, and TCRdb retains in-frame clones only, with some absent. The table lists roughly 210,000 clones, roughly 44% of them singletons. This CDR3 is built from 11 residues. J was trimmed by 11 bases and V by 6 bases; bases with no gene match: 7. Germline V gene data show CDR1 as MNHNS and CDR2 as SASEGT.

This receptor was obtained from a human donor with alopecia areata. The V and J genes are TRBV6-1 and TRBJ2-7; 7 nucleotides line up with TRBD1. This specimen consisted of CD4+ T cells sorted from blood, obtained around week 36, from a patient treated with tofacitinib. CDR3 sequence (DNA): TGTGCCAGCAGAACTACAGGGGTGGAGTACTTC. It codes for CASRTTGVEYF.